The 25 T cell receptor beta chains given below trace back to one sample, sequenced in a study of blood T cell repertoires in COVID-19. Generated by immunoSEQ multiplex PCR, the TCRdb table keeps only in-frame clones and is missing some. Seen here are 400,000 to 450,000 clones, 70% to 90% observed once, and the top ten hold 10% to 15%. What was sequenced was peripheral blood. These receptors were obtained from a woman aged 50 to 60 with COVID-19, enrolled during active disease.

This chain joins TRBV6-5 and TRBJ2-3; D might be TRBD1 (5 bases). CDR1 is MNHEY, CDR2 SVGAGI, per germline. V was trimmed by 7 bases and J by 4 bases, leaving 15 bases between them. CDR3 length: 14 amino acids. The DNA of the CDR3 is TGTGCCAGCATCTTAGACAGTCGCCCAGATACGCAGTATTTT. The encoded protein is CASILDSRPDTQYF.

V gene TRBV10-3 combines with J gene TRBJ1-3, with TRBD1 matching 9 bases. The V gene end was trimmed by 9 bases and the J gene end by 7 bases; junction bases not matched to a gene: 10. This CDR3 comprises 14 residues. Germline V gene data show CDR1 as ENHRY and CDR2 as SYGVKD. Here the CDR3 DNA reads TGTGCCATTTCCGCTGGACAGGGGTTGAACACCATATATTTT. Its translation is CAISAGQGLNTIYF.

The rearrangement joins TRBV30 to TRBJ1-1; a possible D gene is TRBD1 (5 bases). From germline, CDR1 is GTSNPN and CDR2 SVGIG (reference sequence). The V and J ends lost 4 bases and 1 base respectively, with 19 bases between them. The CDR3 runs to 16 residues. Here the CDR3 DNA reads TGTGCCTGGACCCCCTGGGGGGGGAAGTCGAACACTGAAGCTTTCTTT. Translated: CAWTPWGGKSNTEAFF. Drawing the rest from reference TRBV30 and TRBJ1-1, the complete variable domain is SQTIHQWPATLVQPVGSPLSLECTVEGTSNPNLYWYRQAAGRGLQLLFYSVGIGQISSEVPQNLSASRPQDRQFILSSKKLLLSDSGFYLCAWTPWGGKSNTEAFFGQGTRLTVV.

This chain uses TRBV2 with TRBJ1-6; D is possibly TRBD1 (6 bases). Looked up from germline, CDR1 is SNHLY and CDR2 is FYNNEI. The CDR3 covers 15 residues. Deletions cut 6 bases from V and 7 bases from J, with 16 bases between. This CDR3 reads CASSDRTESNSPLHF. The CDR3 DNA reads TGTGCCAGCAGCGACCGGACAGAGTCCAATTCACCCCTCCACTTT.

The V call is TRBV7-8, the J call TRBJ1-2, with D tentatively TRBD1 (6 bases). V lost 3 bases and J 2 bases, leaving 7 bases between the germline ends. The CDR3 has 13 residues. Germline V gene lookup returns CDR1 SGHVS and CDR2 FQNEAQ. The CDR3, as DNA: TGTGCCAGCAGCTTTGGGGGCAACTATGGCTACACCTTC. This encodes CASSFGGNYGYTF.

In this sample, this clone turned up once. The rearrangement links TRBV5-6 to TRBJ1-2; D gene uncertain. V gave up 1 base and J gave up 5 bases, with 6 bases separating them. The germline V gene encodes CDR1 SGHDT and CDR2 YYEEEE. The CDR3 length is 12 residues. CDR3 loop: CASSLSVYGYTF. The DNA of the CDR3 is TGTGCCAGCAGCTTGTCGGTGTATGGCTACACCTTC.

The V call is TRBV5-1, the J call TRBJ2-7; 7 bases match TRBD2. Germline V CDR1 and CDR2: SGHRS, YFSETQ. V shed 3 bases and J 6 bases; nucleotides not matched to a gene: 9. The CDR3 totals 14 residues. CDR3 protein: CASSSTSAGSEQYF. In nucleotides, the CDR3 is TGCGCCAGCAGCTCTACTAGCGCGGGAAGCGAGCAGTACTTC.

The J gene is TRBJ2-7, the V gene TRBV5-1, with 16 positions matching TRBD2. From germline, CDR1 is SGHRS and CDR2 YFSETQ. V lost 4 bases to trimming and J lost 3 bases; unmatched junction nucleotides: 7. The CDR3 totals 17 residues. The CDR3, as DNA: TGCGCCAGCAGCCCCGGGACTAGCGGGGGGGGCTTCTACGAGCAGTACTTC. It specifies CASSPGTSGGGFYEQYF.

This rearrangement joins TRBV7-9 to TRBJ1-1; D gene unclear. Trimming removed 9 bases at V and 4 bases at J, with 12 bases between. This CDR3 is built from 12 residues. Germline V CDR1 and CDR2: SEHNR, FQNEAQ (reference sequence). In DNA form, the CDR3 reads TGTGCCAGTTCCTACCTCCCCACTGAAGCTTTCTTT. This sequence encodes CASSYLPTEAFF.

The rearrangement uses TRBV13 and TRBJ1-2; a possible D gene is TRBD1 (5 bases). V was trimmed by 5 bases and J by 1 base, leaving 14 bases between them. Germline values: CDR1 PRHDT, CDR2 FYEKMQ (reference sequence). The CDR3 contains 15 residues. CDR3 amino acids: CASSDGKGINYGYTF. CDR3 sequence (DNA): TGTGCCAGCAGCGATGGGAAGGGGATTAACTATGGCTACACCTTC.

The V and J genes are TRBV21-1 and TRBJ1-2; TRBD1 reflects the table's D call only, with no check against the DNA. TRBV21-1 is a known pseudogene. CDR3 length equals 15 residues. The DNA for the CDR3 is TGTGCCAGCAGCAAAGCACGGCAGGGGGTAAATGGCTACACCTTC. It is translated as CASSKARQGVNGYTF.

V usage is TRBV11-3 and J usage is TRBJ1-1, with TRBD1 matching 7 bases. Looked up from germline, CDR1 is SGHNT and CDR2 is YENEEA. Losses at the gene ends were 4 bases for V and 2 bases for J; bases not matched to a gene: 4. CDR3 length equals 14 residues. CDR3 region: CASSSGQANTEAFF. In nucleotides, the CDR3 is TGTGCCAGCAGCTCCGGACAGGCAAACACTGAAGCTTTCTTT.

The chain uses TRBV1 and TRBJ2-3; the D call in the table, TRBD2, was not verified against the DNA. TRBV1 is designated a pseudogene. The CDR3 spans 20 residues. The CDR3 protein is CTSSQDRLGVTSPRTDTQYF. DNA of the CDR3: TGCACCAGCAGCCAAGATAGGCTCGGGGTGACTAGCCCCCGGACAGATACGCAGTATTTT.

V and J are TRBV5-1 and TRBJ2-1; 12 bases are a match to TRBD2. The CDR3 totals 16 residues. Germline V gene data show CDR1 as SGHRS and CDR2 as YFSETQ. The trim removed 7 bases at V and 4 bases at J, leaving 9 bases unmatched. The CDR3 region is CASDARLAGEYNEQFF. DNA for the CDR3: TGCGCCAGCGATGCCCGACTAGCGGGGGAGTACAATGAGCAGTTCTTC.

The chain has TRBV6-1 and TRBJ2-6, with a possible D match to TRBD1 (5 bases). The CDR3 loop spans 14 amino acids. The V and J ends lost 3 bases and 2 bases respectively, with 5 bases between them. Per germline, CDR1 MNHNS and CDR2 SASEGT. The CDR3, as DNA: TGTGCCAGCAGTGACAGGGCTGGGGCCAACGTCCTGACTTTC. Protein product: CASSDRAGANVLTF.

This clone is a singleton in its sample. This chain links TRBV30 with TRBJ2-1; 9 bases are shared with TRBD1. The CDR3 is 13 residues long. CDR1 is GTSNPN, CDR2 SVGIG, per germline (reference sequence). J gave up 7 bases and V 1 base, and 2 bases lay outside the gene matches. In nucleotides, the CDR3 is TGTGCCTGGAGTGCCGGGACAGGGAATGAGCAGTTCTTC. Its translation: CAWSAGTGNEQFF.

The CDR3 region is CASRTQGYSYGYTF. CDR3 coding DNA: TGTGCCAGCAGGACCCAGGGGTATAGCTATGGCTACACCTTC. This chain uses TRBV27 with TRBJ1-2, with D perhaps matching TRBD1 (6 bases). Germline CDR1 reads MNHEY; CDR2 reads SMNVEV (reference sequence). V lost 6 bases, J lost 4 bases, and 15 bases lay in between. This CDR3 is 14 amino acids long.

CDR3 sequence (DNA): TGTGCCAGCATTGGGGGCAACACTGAAGCTTTCTTT. This gives the protein CASIGGNTEAFF. V is TRBV6-5 and J is TRBJ1-1; D may be TRBD1 (6 bases). The germline gives CDR1 MNHEY, CDR2 SVGAGI. The CDR3 is made up of 12 amino acids. V was pared by 7 bases and J by 2 bases, with 8 bases between.

As concerns this clone: The sample contains more than one DNA sequence encoding this CDR3. V usage is TRBV27 and J usage is TRBJ1-5, with a possible D match to TRBD1 (5 bases). Germline loops: CDR1 MNHEY, CDR2 SMNVEV (reference sequence). Trimming removed 5 bases at V and 0 bases at J, with 11 bases between. The CDR3 spans 15 residues. The CDR3 nucleotides are TGTGCCAGCAGTCTTACAGGTTATAGCAATCAGCCCCAGCATTTT. Translated, it gives CASSLTGYSNQPQHF.

The chain carries TRBV11-2 and TRBJ2-3; D might be TRBD2 (5 bases). There are 13 residues in the CDR3. Germline loops: CDR1 SGHAT, CDR2 FQNNGV. Trimming pared 6 bases from V and 5 bases from J, leaving 12 bases between. The CDR3 region has the DNA TGTGCCAGCAGAGACGGGGTGAAAGATACGCAGTATTTT. Translating it yields CASRDGVKDTQYF.

The genes are TRBV5-1 and TRBJ1-2, with 7 nucleotides matching TRBD1. J lost 5 bases, V lost 1 base, and 5 bases had no gene match. From germline, CDR1 is SGHRS and CDR2 YFSETQ. CDR3 length equals 14 residues. CDR3 nucleotide sequence: TGCGCCAGCAGCTTGTCGGGACAGCCTTATGGCTACACCTTC. This encodes CASSLSGQPYGYTF. The complete variable domain, with remaining parts taken from reference TRBV5-1 and TRBJ1-2, reads KAGVTQTPRYLIKTRGQQVTLSCSPISGHRSVSWYQQTPGQGLQFLFEYFSETQRNKGNFPGRFSGRQFSNSRSEMNVSTLELGDSALYLCASSLSGQPYGYTFGSGTRLTVV.

The chain employs TRBV5-1 and TRBJ2-2; D remains ambiguous. The CDR3 spans 14 residues. The germline V gene has CDR1 SGHRS and CDR2 YFSETQ. V was pared by 3 bases and J by 4 bases, with 10 bases between. The CDR3: CASSSEVPTGELFF. CDR3 DNA: TGCGCCAGCAGCTCAGAGGTCCCCACCGGGGAGCTGTTTTTT.

The genes are TRBV27 and TRBJ2-2; 7 positions match TRBD1. V shed 3 bases and J 5 bases; nucleotides not matched to a gene: 3. The CDR3 length is 14 residues. Germline V gives CDR1 MNHEY, CDR2 SMNVEV (reference sequence). CDR3 DNA: TGTGCCAGCAGTTTTGCACAGGGGACCGGGGAGCTGTTTTTT. Translating gives CASSFAQGTGELFF.

CDR3 residues: CASSQGAGRPTEAFF. The CDR3 region has the DNA TGCGCCAGCAGCCAAGGGGCAGGGCGGCCCACTGAAGCTTTCTTT. The rearrangement uses TRBV4-1 and TRBJ1-1, with D possibly TRBD1 on 5 matching bases. The CDR3 is 15 residues long. The ends were cut back, 1 base at V and 4 bases at J, with 13 bases in the middle. Germline assignment: CDR1 MGHRA and CDR2 YSYEKL.

The chain joins TRBV28 to TRBJ1-2, with D maybe TRBD1 (5 bases). Germline-derived CDR1 and CDR2 are MDHEN and SYDVKM. V gave up 3 bases and J gave up 0 bases, with 20 bases separating them. CDR3 size: 18 residues. The CDR3 nucleotides read TGTGCCAGCAGTTTGTCTCCGGGGGACCCTAGGGCTAACTATGGCTACACCTTC. This translates into CASSLSPGDPRANYGYTF.